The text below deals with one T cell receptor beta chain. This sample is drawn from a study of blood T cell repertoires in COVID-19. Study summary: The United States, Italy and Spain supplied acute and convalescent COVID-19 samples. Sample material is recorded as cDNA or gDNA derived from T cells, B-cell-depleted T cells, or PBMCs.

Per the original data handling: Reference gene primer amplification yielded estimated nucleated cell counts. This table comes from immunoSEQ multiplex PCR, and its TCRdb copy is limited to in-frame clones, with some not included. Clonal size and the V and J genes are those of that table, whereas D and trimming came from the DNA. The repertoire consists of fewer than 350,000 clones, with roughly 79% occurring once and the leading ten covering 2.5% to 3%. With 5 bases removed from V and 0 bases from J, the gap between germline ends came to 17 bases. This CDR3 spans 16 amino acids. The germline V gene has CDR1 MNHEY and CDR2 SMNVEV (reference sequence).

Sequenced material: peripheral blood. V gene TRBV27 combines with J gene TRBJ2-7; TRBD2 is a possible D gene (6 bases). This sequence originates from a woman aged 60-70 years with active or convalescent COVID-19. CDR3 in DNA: TGTGCCAGCAGTCCCCGCCCCCCGGAGGGCTCCTACGAGCAGTACTTC. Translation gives CASSPRPPEGSYEQYF.